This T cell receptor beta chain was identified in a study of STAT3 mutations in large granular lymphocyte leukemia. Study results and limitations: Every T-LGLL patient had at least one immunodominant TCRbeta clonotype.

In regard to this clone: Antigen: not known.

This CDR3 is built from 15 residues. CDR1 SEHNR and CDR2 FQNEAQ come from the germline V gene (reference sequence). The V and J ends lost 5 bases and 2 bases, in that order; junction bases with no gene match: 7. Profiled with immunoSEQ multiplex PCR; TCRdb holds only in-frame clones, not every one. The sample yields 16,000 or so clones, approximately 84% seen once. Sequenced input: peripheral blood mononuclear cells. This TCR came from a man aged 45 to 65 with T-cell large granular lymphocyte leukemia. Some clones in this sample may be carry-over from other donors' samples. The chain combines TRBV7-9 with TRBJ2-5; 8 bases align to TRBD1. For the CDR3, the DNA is TGTGCCAGCAGCCGGACAGGGCAACAACAAGAGACCCAGTACTTC. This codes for CASSRTGQQQETQYF.